The 25 T cell receptor beta chains below were found in one sample sequenced in a study of beta chain features in type 1 diabetes. Expressed TCRB transcripts were sequenced because the entire RNA isolate underwent reverse transcription. Profiled with immunoSEQ multiplex PCR; TCRdb holds only in-frame clones, not every one. The repertoire includes 37,000 or so clones, about 52% of them detected once, and 0.72% sits in the top ten. The sequenced sample consisted of central memory CD4+ T cells from blood. Receptor source: a woman between 18 and 30 years old in good health.

The chain couples TRBV7-9 to TRBJ2-1, with D maybe TRBD2 (7 bases). Trimming left V 1 base short and J 6 bases short, with 13 bases between. The germline CDR1 and CDR2 sequences are SEHNR and FQNEAQ (reference sequence). This CDR3 has 15 amino acids. CDR3 residues: CASSLVQGGGNEQFF. CDR3 DNA: TGTGCCAGCAGCTTAGTGCAGGGAGGGGGCAATGAGCAGTTCTTC.

This chain connects TRBV5-4 to TRBJ2-5; 13 bases are a match to TRBD2. The CDR3 has 16 amino acids. CDR1 and CDR2 (germline): SGHNT, YYREEE (reference sequence). V trimming: 0 bases; J trimming: 11 bases; junction bases outside the gene matches: 10. CDR3 protein: CASSLGTSGSPPQQYF. CDR3 bases: TGTGCCAGCAGCTTGGGGACTAGCGGGAGCCCCCCGCAGCAGTACTTC.

This clone was seen a handful of times. The CDR3 DNA follows: TGTGCCTGGGACACTGGAGGCTACGAGCAGTACTTC. This encodes CAWDTGGYEQYF. This chain joins TRBV30 and TRBJ2-7; a weak D match, TRBD2 (5 bases). Trimming left V 5 bases short and J 3 bases short, with 11 bases between. This CDR3 spans 12 amino acids. The V gene's germline CDR1 is GTSNPN and CDR2 SVGIG (reference sequence).

This chain links TRBV7-3 with TRBJ1-6; D unclear. The CDR3 sequence is 15 residues long. Per germline, CDR1 SGHTA and CDR2 FQGTGA. V was trimmed by 3 bases and J by 7 bases, leaving 13 bases between them. This CDR3 reads CASSLQDGGNSPLHF. CDR3 nucleotides: TGTGCCAGCAGCTTGCAAGACGGAGGGAATTCACCCCTCCACTTT.

The chain joins TRBV5-1 to TRBJ1-1; 8 bases agree with TRBD1. The ends lost 0 bases at V and 7 bases at J; junction bases unmatched: 5. The length of the CDR3 is 14 residues. Germline V gene data show CDR1 as SGHRS and CDR2 as YFSETQ. The CDR3 loop reads CASSLGQGTLEAFF. CDR3 bases: TGCGCCAGCAGCTTGGGACAGGGGACCCTTGAAGCTTTCTTT.

Only a few counts were recorded for this clone. The gene calls are TRBV10-3 and TRBJ2-1; tentatively, D is TRBD2 (6 bases). V was clipped by 4 bases and J by 3 bases, with 7 bases between them. The V gene's germline CDR1 is ENHRY and CDR2 SYGVKD. The CDR3 sequence is 13 residues long. For the CDR3, the DNA is TGTGCCATCAGTGGGACTAACTACAATGAGCAGTTCTTC. Translating gives CAISGTNYNEQFF.

This clone was counted a few times. The chain joins TRBV7-9 to TRBJ1-1, with 8 bases fitting TRBD1. The CDR3 totals 13 residues. V shed 5 bases and J 7 bases; nucleotides not matched to a gene: 6. Germline V gives CDR1 SEHNR, CDR2 FQNEAQ (reference sequence). Here the CDR3 reads CASSVRGLGEAFF. In DNA form, the CDR3 reads TGTGCCAGCAGCGTCAGGGGGCTCGGTGAAGCTTTCTTT.

The chain uses TRBV7-6 and TRBJ1-3, with TRBD1 identical over 8 bases. The CDR3 loop spans 16 amino acids. With V trimmed by 6 bases and J by 0 bases, 7 bases remained unmatched. CDR1 and CDR2 from the germline V gene are SGHVS and FNYEAQ. The CDR3: CASSPGTGFSGNTIYF. CDR3 bases: TGTGCCAGCAGTCCCGGGACAGGCTTCTCTGGAAACACCATATATTTT.

This clone was counted only a few times. The gene calls are TRBV19 and TRBJ2-1, with TRBD1 matching over 11 bases. The CDR3 loop spans 16 amino acids. CDR1 is LNHDA, CDR2 SQIVND, per germline (reference sequence). J lost 9 bases, V lost 6 bases, and 13 bases had no gene match. CDR3 coding DNA: TGTGCCAGTAGAAATACCGGGACAGGGGGATTGAGTGAGCAGTTCTTC. This gives the protein CASRNTGTGGLSEQFF. The entire variable domain, with the rest obtained from reference TRBV19 and TRBJ2-1, is as follows: DGGITQSPKYLFRKEGQNVTLSCEQNLNHDAMYWYRQDPGQGLRLIYYSQIVNDFQKGDIAEGYSVSREKKESFPLTVTSAQKNPTAFYLCASRNTGTGGLSEQFFGPGTRLTVL.

This chain joins TRBV2 and TRBJ1-2; D may be TRBD1 (5 bases). CDR3 length: 13 amino acids. Germline V gene lookup returns CDR1 SNHLY and CDR2 FYNNEI. V lost 11 bases to trimming and J lost 0 bases, with 13 bases between them. In nucleotides, the CDR3 is TGTGCCCGGGGCGGGACCGCTAACTATGGCTACACCTTC. Its translation: CARGGTANYGYTF. Looking up the rest from reference TRBV2 and TRBJ1-2 gives the full variable domain: EPEVTQTPSHQVTQMGQEVILRCVPISNHLYFYWYRQILGQKVEFLVSFYNNEISEKSEIFDDQFSVERPDGSNFTLKIRSTKLEDSAMYFCARGGTANYGYTFGSGTRLTVV.

The chain joins TRBV11-2 to TRBJ2-1; TRBD2 agrees at 8 bases. The germline V gene has CDR1 SGHAT and CDR2 FQNNGV. With V trimmed by 1 base and J by 0 bases, 5 bases remained unmatched. The CDR3 spans 17 residues. This chain's CDR3 is CASSLGARGGSYNEQFF. In DNA, the CDR3 is TGTGCCAGCAGCTTAGGAGCCCGGGGGGGCTCCTACAATGAGCAGTTCTTC.

The genes are TRBV2 and TRBJ2-7; 8 positions agree with TRBD1. Germline CDR1 reads SNHLY; CDR2 reads FYNNEI. V lost 5 bases and J lost 5; bases outside the gene matches: 11. The CDR3 loop spans 15 amino acids. CDR3 bases: TGTGCCAGCAGTAGTTCAGGGGGCGGAATGAACGAGCAGTACTTC. The encoded protein is CASSSSGGGMNEQYF.

The gene calls are TRBV2 and TRBJ1-1, with 7 bases identical to TRBD1. Germline V CDR1 and CDR2: SNHLY, FYNNEI. J lost 2 bases, V lost 6 bases, and 12 bases had no gene match. The CDR3 runs to 16 residues. DNA of the CDR3: TGTGCCAGCAGAGAGCCGGCGACAGGGATTAACACTGAAGCTTTCTTT. It translates to CASREPATGINTEAFF.

This chain uses TRBV6-5 with TRBJ2-1; TRBD2 aligns across 10 bases. This CDR3 is 15 amino acids long. The junction had 7 bases not matched to a gene; V was cut back by 4 bases and J by 7 bases. Germline lookup yields CDR1 MNHEY and CDR2 SVGAGI. In DNA form, the CDR3 reads TGTGCCAGCAGTTTAGCGGGAGGCCCCAATAATGAGCAGTTCTTC. The encoded protein is CASSLAGGPNNEQFF.

The V and J genes are TRBV5-1 and TRBJ2-1; D gene uncertain. V was clipped by 4 bases and J by 8 bases, with 19 bases between them. CDR1 is SGHRS and CDR2 is YFSETQ in the germline V gene. The CDR3 is 15 amino acids. The CDR3 DNA reads TGCGCCAGCAGCCCGGCCGGGTCGGTAGACTATGAGCAGTTCTTC. Its translation is CASSPAGSVDYEQFF.

The chain employs TRBV28 and TRBJ2-5; D may be TRBD1 (5 bases). The CDR3 is 14 amino acids. Germline V lookup: CDR1 MDHEN, CDR2 SYDVKM. The germline V and J ends were trimmed by 1 base and 3 bases, with 9 bases remaining between them. The CDR3 reads CASSLSGQKETQYF. In DNA, the CDR3 is TGTGCCAGCAGTTTATCAGGGCAGAAAGAGACCCAGTACTTC.

J is TRBJ1-4 and V is TRBV7-8; TRBD1 matches at 9 bases. Germline V lookup: CDR1 SGHVS, CDR2 FQNEAQ. The CDR3 is 15 amino acids. V was clipped by 5 bases and J by 8 bases; unmatched bases: 9. The CDR3 here is CASSLGQGLREKLFF. CDR3 sequence (DNA): TGTGCCAGCAGCCTTGGACAGGGGCTGCGGGAAAAACTGTTTTTT.

As concerns this clone: One junction end disagrees with the germline gene, perhaps due to a read error. V is TRBV7-7 and J is TRBJ2-7; maybe TRBD2 (5 bases). CDR3 size: 17 residues. In germline, CDR1 is SSHAT, CDR2 FNYEAQ (reference sequence). CDR3 coding DNA: TGTGCTAGCAGCTTAAGAGGGCGGAACCGAAGCTCCTACGAGCAGTACTTC. It translates to CASSLRGRNRSSYEQYF.

The genes are TRBV2 and TRBJ1-2; D is uncertain. CDR1 and CDR2 from the germline V gene are SNHLY and FYNNEI. The CDR3 contains 16 residues. V shed 3 bases and J shed 3 bases, with 17 bases lying between them. CDR3 in amino acids: CASSEPPPNSYYGYTF. The CDR3, as DNA: TGTGCCAGCAGTGAGCCCCCCCCCAACAGTTACTATGGCTACACCTTC.

This clone was seen only a few times. The CDR3 sequence: CASTKARAGVGEQFF. CDR3 in DNA: TGTGCCAGCACCAAAGCTCGAGCGGGAGTTGGGGAGCAGTTCTTC. V and J are TRBV6-6 and TRBJ2-1; the match to TRBD2 covers 8 bases. Per germline, CDR1 MNHNY and CDR2 SVGAGI (reference sequence). The CDR3 runs to 15 residues. The junction had 15 bases not matched to a gene; V was cut back by 7 bases and J by 10 bases.

This clone was detected a few times. The chain joins TRBV13 to TRBJ2-1; the match to TRBD2 covers 8 bases. Germline V gene data show CDR1 as PRHDT and CDR2 as FYEKMQ (reference sequence). Unmatched junction bases numbered 9, after V lost 4 bases and J lost 4 bases. This CDR3 has 16 amino acids. CDR3 sequence reads: CASSSRGGPAYNEQFF. CDR3 nucleotide sequence: TGTGCCAGCAGCTCACGGGGGGGGCCGGCTTACAATGAGCAGTTCTTC.

The chain combines TRBV7-9 with TRBJ2-4; TRBD2 matches at 10 bases. J was trimmed by 1 base and V by 4 bases; bases with no gene match: 7. The CDR3 spans 17 residues. Germline CDR1 is SEHNR and CDR2 is FQNEAQ (reference sequence). CDR3 DNA sequence: TGTGCCAGCAGCTACTGGATTAGCGGGAGGGCCAAAAACATTCAGTACTTC. Its protein product is CASSYWISGRAKNIQYF.

The chain links TRBV29-1 to TRBJ2-7; D might be TRBD1 (6 bases). CDR3 length equals 13 residues. Trimming cost V 4 bases and J 0 bases, with 10 bases left between them. Germline V lookup: CDR1 SQVTM, CDR2 ANQGSEA. The DNA of the CDR3 is TGCAGCGTTGCCACGACAGGCTCCTACGAGCAGTACTTC. Its protein is CSVATTGSYEQYF.

The chain joins TRBV19 to TRBJ1-3; D might be TRBD1 (5 bases). This CDR3 comprises 16 residues. The ends were cut back, 5 bases at V and 0 bases at J, with 14 bases in the middle. The germline V gene encodes CDR1 LNHDA and CDR2 SQIVND (reference sequence). The CDR3 spells CASSVLEGSSGNTIYF. For the CDR3, the DNA is TGTGCCAGTAGTGTCCTGGAGGGGAGCTCTGGAAACACCATATATTTT.

This clone was counted a few times. Within the sample, other DNA sequences also encode this same CDR3. V gene TRBV18 combines with J gene TRBJ1-1, with a tentative D call TRBD1 (6 bases). This CDR3 region has 14 residues. Trimming stripped 6 bases from V and 0 bases from J, with 11 bases between. Germline V gene sequence: CDR1 KGHSH, CDR2 LQKENI. CDR3 sequence (DNA): TGTGCCAGCTCGCCTACAGGGATGAACACTGAAGCTTTCTTT. Its protein product is CASSPTGMNTEAFF. Drawing the rest from reference TRBV18 and TRBJ1-1, the complete variable domain is NAGVMQNPRHLVRRRGQEARLRCSPMKGHSHVYWYRQLPEEGLKFMVYLQKENIIDESGMPKERFSAEFPKEGPSILRIQQVVRGDSAAYFCASSPTGMNTEAFFGQGTRLTVV.